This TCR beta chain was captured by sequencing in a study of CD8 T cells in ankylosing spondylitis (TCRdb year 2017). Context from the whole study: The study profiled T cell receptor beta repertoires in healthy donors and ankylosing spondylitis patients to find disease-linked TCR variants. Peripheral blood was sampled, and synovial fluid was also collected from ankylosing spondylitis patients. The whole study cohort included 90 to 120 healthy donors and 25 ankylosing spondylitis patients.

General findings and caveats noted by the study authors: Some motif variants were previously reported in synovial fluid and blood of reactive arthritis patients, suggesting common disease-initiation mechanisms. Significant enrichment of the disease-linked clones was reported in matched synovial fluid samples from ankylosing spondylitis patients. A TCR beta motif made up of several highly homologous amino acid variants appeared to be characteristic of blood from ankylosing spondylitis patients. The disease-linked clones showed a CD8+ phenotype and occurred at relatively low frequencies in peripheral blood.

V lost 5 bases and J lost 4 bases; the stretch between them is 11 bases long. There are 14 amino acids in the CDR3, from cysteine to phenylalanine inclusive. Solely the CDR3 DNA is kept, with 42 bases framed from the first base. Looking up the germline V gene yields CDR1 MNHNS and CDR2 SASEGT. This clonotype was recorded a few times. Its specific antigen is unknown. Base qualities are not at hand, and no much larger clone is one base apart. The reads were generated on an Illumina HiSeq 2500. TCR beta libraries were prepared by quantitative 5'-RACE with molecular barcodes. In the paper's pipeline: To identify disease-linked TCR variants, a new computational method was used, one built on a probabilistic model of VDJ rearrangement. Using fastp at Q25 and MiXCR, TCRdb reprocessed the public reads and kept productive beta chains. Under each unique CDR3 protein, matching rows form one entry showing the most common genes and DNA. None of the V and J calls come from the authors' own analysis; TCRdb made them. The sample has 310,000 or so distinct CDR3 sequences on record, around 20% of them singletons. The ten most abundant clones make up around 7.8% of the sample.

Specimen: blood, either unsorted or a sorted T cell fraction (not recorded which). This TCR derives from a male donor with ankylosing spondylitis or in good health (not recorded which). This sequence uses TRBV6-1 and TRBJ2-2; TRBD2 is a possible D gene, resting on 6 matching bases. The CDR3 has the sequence CASSKGLITGELFF. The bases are TGTGCCAGCAGTAAGGGACTGATCACCGGGGAGCTGTTTTTT.